This paragraph covers one T cell receptor (beta chain) sequence. Its antigen is not known. These data are taken from a study of CD8 T cells in Susac syndrome. Study outcomes and limitations: The study recognized that its TCR sequencing and HLA analysis covered a relatively small number of individuals.

Random hexamers primed reverse transcription of about 0.45 to 1 ug RNA. TCRdb re-analysed the immunoSEQ multiplex PCR reads in MiXCR, keeping a single row per CDR3 protein. This repertoire shows 150,000 to 180,000 distinct CDR3 sequences, nearly 97% found once; its top ten account for 0.14% to 0.15%. The length of the CDR3 is 16 residues. V was cut by 4 bases and J by 4 bases, with 17 bases left in between. The germline CDR1 and CDR2 sequences are LNHDA and SQIVND (reference sequence). Material for sequencing was CD8+ T cells from PBMCs. The chain joins TRBV19 to TRBJ1-5, with D maybe TRBD1 (5 bases). The receptor was isolated from a human donor with multiple sclerosis. CDR3 in DNA: TGTGCCAGTAGTAAGATTTCAGGGACGGCGAATCAGCCCCAGCATTTT. Residues: CASSKISGTANQPQHF.